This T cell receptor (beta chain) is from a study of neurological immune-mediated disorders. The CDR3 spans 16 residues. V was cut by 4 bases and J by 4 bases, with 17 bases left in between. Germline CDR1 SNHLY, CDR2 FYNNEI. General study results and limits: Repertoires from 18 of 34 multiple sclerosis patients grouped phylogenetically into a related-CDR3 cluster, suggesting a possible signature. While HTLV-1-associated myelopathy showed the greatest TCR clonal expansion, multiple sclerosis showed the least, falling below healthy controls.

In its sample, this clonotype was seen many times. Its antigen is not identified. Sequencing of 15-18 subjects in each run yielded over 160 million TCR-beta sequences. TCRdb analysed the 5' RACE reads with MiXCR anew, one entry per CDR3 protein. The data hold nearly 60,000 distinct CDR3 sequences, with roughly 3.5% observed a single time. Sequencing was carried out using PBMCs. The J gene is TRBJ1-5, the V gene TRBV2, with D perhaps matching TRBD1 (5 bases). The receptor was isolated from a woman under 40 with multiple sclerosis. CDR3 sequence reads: CASSVRDLNRNQPQHF. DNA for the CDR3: TGTGCCAGCAGTGTCAGGGACCTAAATCGGAATCAGCCCCAGCATTTT.